This T cell receptor beta chain emerged from a study of monozygotic twins with cystic fibrosis (dated by TCRdb to about 2021). General notes on the study: Barcoded libraries were prepared with around 15 PCR cycles from three micrograms of fragmented DNA. Data for three of the twin pairs had previously been reported in another context. The study compared TCR beta repertoires within and between 16 monozygotic twin pairs with cystic fibrosis to assess genetic influence on V and J gene usage. The cohort included ten female and six male twin pairs, mostly children and adolescents, aged about 2.0 to 40 years with a median of approximately 8.2 years. On the day of blood sampling, twins were ranked among 1,100 or so cohort participants for weight-for-height and for FEVPerc (FEV1 disease centile).

TCR beta CDR3 regions were amplified by multiplex PCR with the immunoSEQ immune profiling system according to the manufacturer's instructions. An Illumina NextSeq system was used to carry out the sequencing. As for the original processing: Sequence data were processed on the immunoSEQ Analyzer platform, and clonality was computed as the square root of Simpson's index of productive rearrangements. Similarity in V and J usage was measured by Jensen-Shannon distance, and OLGA was used to compute CDR3 generation probabilities. Shared CDR3 sequences were searched in the immuneACCESS database (August 2020) and in VDJdb (December 2020). TCRdb limited this immuneACCESS table to in-frame rearrangements with V and J called. A share of clones is missing; checked studies link under half to unresolved V genes, and the rest is unexplained. V, J and clone size reflect that table, while D and trimming were determined from the DNA. Here the sample has about 10,000 clones; just over 99% occur a single time. 0.41% of the sample rests with the top ten.

Points on this clone: The antigen this receptor binds is unknown. No much larger clone exists at a distance of one base, and base qualities are not known.

Looking up the germline V gene yields CDR1 SNHLY and CDR2 FYNNEI. Its CDR3 holds 14 amino acids, cysteine through phenylalanine. Of all the DNA, just the CDR3 is kept, 42 bases in frame from base 1. Trimming removed 6 bases from V and 4 bases from J; the gene matches leave 9 bases unexplained. The twin pairs came from the European Cystic Fibrosis Twin and Sibling Study Cohort, which recruited patients from over a hundred CF clinics across 14 European countries. Zygosity and CFTR genotype were confirmed in-house, and zygosity was tested by multiplex PCR of nine short tandem repeat loci. Each twin gave a peripheral blood sample, and clinical parameters were documented on that same day of blood sampling. Phenol/chloroform extraction was used to isolate genomic DNA from peripheral blood cells, and the DNA was then kept in TE buffer at 4 degrees C. Beyond this particular receptor, the publication reports: Simpson clonality tended to be low (median roughly 0.0088), which suggests a naive-dominated repertoire, although clonality was higher in the most severely affected patients. V gene usage was most similar to the co-twin in 13 of 16 pairs, and J usage was most similar to the co-twin in 8 of 16 pairs, which suggests genetic constraints. No association turned up between shared CDR3 numbers and age, concordance or disease severity, and the cohort was small. Monozygotic CF twin pairs shared significantly more nucleotide-identical clonotypes within each pair than unrelated CF individuals shared with one another (P = 0.000026, Mann-Whitney).

The clonotype was recovered from a man in his late teens or twenties with cystic fibrosis. Sequencing was performed on blood. The V and J segments used are TRBV2 and TRBJ2-7; TRBD1 agrees with 7 junctional bases. The CDR3 region: CASRNRGRIYEQYF. The DNA reads as follows: TGTGCCAGCAGGAACAGGGGTAGGATATACGAGCAGTACTTC.